These 26 T cell receptor beta chains were all obtained from the same sample, sequenced in a study of T-cell reconstitution after alpha-beta-depleted transplantation in children. Library preparation (for TCRbeta) was performed with unique molecular identifiers. TCRdb re-analysed the PCR reads in MiXCR, keeping a single row per CDR3 protein. The sample carries approximately 1,000,000 distinct CDR3 sequences, around 30% recorded once. Sample: PBMCs, mostly from graft donor cells, taken 360 days after TCRalphabeta/CD19-depleted stem cell transplant. The receptors originated from a boy in the first two years of life who had a stem cell transplant for SCID, so the T cells may come from the graft donor.

The chain combines TRBV6-2 or TRBV6-3 with TRBJ2-1; either TRBD1 or TRBD2 may fit D (5 bases each). The V gene's germline CDR1 is MNHEY and CDR2 SVGEGT. CDR3 length equals 15 residues. Trimming removed 4 bases at V and 7 bases at J, with 17 bases between. The chain's CDR3 is CASSSRDPQRNEQFF. CDR3 nucleotides: TGTGCCAGCAGTTCCCGGGACCCACAAAGGAATGAGCAGTTCTTC.

This clonotype was picked up a small number of times. J is TRBJ2-1 and V is TRBV4-1; D not certain. CDR3 length: 17 amino acids. Deletions cut 0 bases from V and 0 bases from J, with 12 bases between. Germline V gene sequence: CDR1 MGHRA, CDR2 YSYEKL. The CDR3: CASSQDIMRSSYNEQFF. The CDR3 DNA reads as TGCGCCAGCAGCCAAGATATAATGAGGAGCTCCTACAATGAGCAGTTCTTC.

There are a few counts of this clonotype. The chain uses TRBV5-1 and TRBJ2-5, with 9 positions matching TRBD2. The CDR3 runs to 15 residues. Germline values: CDR1 SGHRS, CDR2 YFSETQ. Unmatched junction bases numbered 6, after V lost 6 bases and J lost 0 bases. CDR3 coding DNA: TGCGCCAGCACCCCGGTAGCGGGGGACCAAGAGACCCAGTACTTC. Its translation: CASTPVAGDQETQYF. Complete variable domain (other parts from reference TRBV5-1 and TRBJ2-5): KAGVTQTPRYLIKTRGQQVTLSCSPISGHRSVSWYQQTPGQGLQFLFEYFSETQRNKGNFPGRFSGRQFSNSRSEMNVSTLELGDSALYLCASTPVAGDQETQYFGPGTRLLVL.

The chain carries TRBV5-1 and TRBJ1-2; possibly TRBD1 for D (6 bases). Germline assignment: CDR1 SGHRS and CDR2 YFSETQ. There are 13 residues in the CDR3. Between the trimmed V and J ends, which lost 4 bases and 7 bases, there was a span of 14 bases. DNA for the CDR3: TGCGCCAGCAGCCAAACACAGGGATTTGGCTACACCTTC. It yields the protein CASSQTQGFGYTF.

In this sample, this clonotype turned up a few times. The chain recombines TRBV24-1 with TRBJ2-1, with 8 positions matching TRBD2. This CDR3 is 16 amino acids long. Per the germline V gene, CDR1 is KGHDR and CDR2 is SFDVKD. V lost 4 bases, J lost 0 bases, and 4 bases stayed unmatched. The DNA for the CDR3 is TGTGCCACCAGTGACTCCGGGACTAGCTCCTACAATGAGCAGTTCTTC. Encoded protein: CATSDSGTSSYNEQFF.

This clonotype was recorded at least ten times. The chain has TRBV20-1 and TRBJ1-1; no definite D call. Germline-derived CDR1 and CDR2 are DFQATT and SNEGSKA (reference sequence). The CDR3 consists of 12 residues. Trimming took off 6 bases at V and 1 base at J, with 9 bases between the two ends. The CDR3 loop is CSAALGNTEAFF. The DNA of the CDR3 is TGCAGTGCCGCCCTAGGGAACACTGAAGCTTTCTTT.

This clonotype was seen a few times. V and J are TRBV7-8 and TRBJ2-5; 10 nucleotides align to TRBD1. Germline V lookup: CDR1 SGHVS, CDR2 FQNEAQ. The CDR3 contains 15 residues. The J segment lost 5 bases and the V segment lost 1 base, leaving 4 bases of the junction unmatched. The CDR3 DNA reads TGTGCCAGCAGCTTAGGGGGACAGGGGACGGAGACCCAGTACTTC. It encodes CASSLGGQGTETQYF.

CDR3 sequence (DNA): TGCGCCAGCAGCTTGTTAGTCGGGGGAGCGAGGGGCAATGAGCAGTTCTTC. This gives the protein CASSLLVGGARGNEQFF. This chain uses TRBV5-1 with TRBJ2-1; a weak D match, TRBD2 (6 bases). The V and J ends lost 1 base and 6 bases respectively, with 20 bases between them. The germline CDR1 and CDR2 sequences are SGHRS and YFSETQ. This CDR3 spans 17 amino acids.

The chain recombines TRBV29-1 with TRBJ2-3, with 8 bases aligning to TRBD2. This CDR3 region has 18 residues. V was clipped by 4 bases and J by 3 bases; unmatched bases: 18. CDR1 is SQVTM, CDR2 ANQGSEA, per germline. CDR3 protein: CSVGELAGYLRKTDTQYF. The DNA of the CDR3 is TGCAGCGTTGGGGAGTTAGCGGGGTATCTCCGAAAAACAGATACGCAGTATTTT.

This clonotype came up a few times. This rearrangement joins TRBV2 to TRBJ2-3; D is unresolved. The V gene lost 7 bases and the J gene lost 4 bases, with 12 bases spanning the gap. CDR1 and CDR2 from the germline V gene are SNHLY and FYNNEI. This CDR3 has 13 residues. The CDR3 sequence: CASMEGMADTQYF. CDR3 in DNA: TGTGCCAGCATGGAAGGAATGGCAGATACGCAGTATTTT.

This clonotype was recorded a few times. The chain recombines TRBV7-8 with TRBJ2-7; 7 bases align to TRBD1. CDR3 length equals 15 residues. The trim removed 5 bases at V and 3 bases at J, leaving 10 bases unmatched. From germline, CDR1 is SGHVS and CDR2 FQNEAQ. CDR3 region: CASSLTGTVGYEQYF. CDR3 nucleotides: TGTGCCAGCAGCCTGACCGGGACAGTGGGCTACGAGCAGTACTTC.

The chain has TRBV5-1 and TRBJ2-1; 8 bases align to TRBD2. The ends lost 1 base at V and 3 bases at J; junction bases unmatched: 6. The germline V gene encodes CDR1 SGHRS and CDR2 YFSETQ. This CDR3 is 16 amino acids long. Written as DNA, the CDR3 is TGCGCCAGCAGCTTGTCGGCGGGGGGCCGCTACAATGAGCAGTTCTTC. Protein sequence: CASSLSAGGRYNEQFF.

The chain combines TRBV12-3 or TRBV12-4 with TRBJ2-1, with a possible D match to TRBD2 (5 bases). Trimming removed 10 bases at V and 10 bases at J, with 23 bases between. CDR3 length equals 14 residues. DNA for the CDR3: TGTGCCAACAGCTCGGACTTCCTGGAGTGGGAGCAGTTCTTC. Translating it yields CANSSDFLEWEQFF.

This clonotype was seen a few times. The chain couples TRBV5-1 to TRBJ2-5, with D maybe TRBD2 (5 bases). The V gene lost 0 bases and the J gene lost 4 bases, with 10 bases spanning the gap. Looked up from germline, CDR1 is SGHRS and CDR2 is YFSETQ. The CDR3 loop spans 14 amino acids. The CDR3 reads CASSLAGEGETQYF. DNA of the CDR3: TGCGCCAGCAGCTTGGCCGGAGAGGGAGAGACCCAGTACTTC.

CDR3: CASSLEGRGTEAFF. CDR3 nucleotides: TGCGCCAGCAGCTTGGAGGGAAGAGGCACTGAAGCTTTCTTT. This chain connects TRBV5-1 to TRBJ1-1; no clear D gene. CDR1 and CDR2 (germline): SGHRS, YFSETQ. The CDR3 totals 14 residues. Trimming left V 0 bases short and J 4 bases short, with 10 bases between.

This clonotype turned up a few times. The rearrangement joins TRBV4-1 to TRBJ2-7, with TRBD1 matching 7 bases. Germline trimming cut 4 bases from V and 1 base from J; bases unmatched to any gene: 4. The CDR3 length is 14 residues. The germline gives CDR1 MGHRA, CDR2 YSYEKL. The DNA of the CDR3 is TGCGCCAGCAGCCGACCGGGACAGTCCTACGAGCAGTACTTC. Translating it yields CASSRPGQSYEQYF.

There are a few counts of this clonotype. V gene TRBV24-1 combines with J gene TRBJ1-5, with D unresolved. The CDR3 consists of 17 residues. CDR1 KGHDR and CDR2 SFDVKD come from the germline V gene. Trimming pared 8 bases from V and 3 bases from J, leaving 22 bases between. This CDR3 is CATTKYRLGLFNQPQHF. The CDR3, as DNA: TGTGCCACCACCAAATACCGACTCGGTCTCTTCAATCAGCCCCAGCATTTT.

Remarks on this clonotype: One end of the junction does not line up with germline, which may come from a read error. The rearrangement uses TRBV20-1 and TRBJ2-1, with D perhaps TRBD2 (6 bases). The germline V gene has CDR1 DFQATT and CDR2 SNEGSKA (reference sequence). The CDR3 is made up of 17 amino acids. In DNA form, the CDR3 reads TGCAGTGATAGAGCCCCGGGACTCCCTAGCTCCTACAATGAGCAGTTCTTC. It specifies CSDRAPGLPSSYNEQFF.

The genes are TRBV7-9 and TRBJ2-7, with 7 bases that match TRBD1. V lost 3 bases and J lost 3; bases outside the gene matches: 11. The CDR3 totals 16 residues. Germline lookup yields CDR1 SEHNR and CDR2 FQNEAQ (reference sequence). The CDR3 reads CASSLYYTGVDYEQYF. DNA of the CDR3: TGTGCCAGCAGCTTGTATTATACAGGGGTCGACTACGAGCAGTACTTC.

V and J are TRBV28 and TRBJ1-1, with no clear D. Germline V gives CDR1 MDHEN, CDR2 SYDVKM. There are 14 residues in the CDR3. V was shortened by 3 bases and J by 4 bases, with 12 bases between the two germline ends. In nucleotides, the CDR3 is TGTGCCAGCAGTTTTTTTATGACGCTCACTGAAGCTTTCTTT. This gives the protein CASSFFMTLTEAFF. Looking up the rest from reference TRBV28 and TRBJ1-1 gives the full variable domain: DVKVTQSSRYLVKRTGEKVFLECVQDMDHENMFWYRQDPGLGLRLIYFSYDVKMKEKGDIPEGYSVSREKKERFSLILESASTNQTSMYLCASSFFMTLTEAFFGQGTRLTVV.

The rearrangement joins TRBV6-1 to TRBJ1-5, with D unclear. The CDR3 has 15 amino acids. V lost 2 bases and J lost 0, with 8 bases in between. Germline V gene lookup returns CDR1 MNHNS and CDR2 SASEGT. For the CDR3, the DNA is TGTGCCAGCAGTGAATACACGGTTAGCAATCAGCCCCAGCATTTT. Translated, it gives CASSEYTVSNQPQHF.

This clonotype turned up a few times. The rearrangement uses TRBV12-3 or TRBV12-4 and TRBJ1-6; 8 nucleotides align to TRBD1. The CDR3 is 14 residues long. The V gene end was trimmed by 7 bases and the J gene end by 6 bases; junction bases not matched to a gene: 5. CDR3 DNA sequence: TGTGCCAGCATCCGGACAGGGCTTAATTCACCCCTCCACTTT. Encoded protein: CASIRTGLNSPLHF.

The rearrangement joins TRBV20-1 to TRBJ2-7, with TRBD2 matching 9 bases. Germline trimming cut 6 bases from V and 1 base from J; bases unmatched to any gene: 13. The CDR3 has 16 amino acids. Germline CDR1 and CDR2: DFQATT and SNEGSKA (reference sequence). Written as DNA, the CDR3 is TGCAGTGCCACCCCCAGCCTAGCGGGACCATCCTACGAGCAGTACTTC. This codes for CSATPSLAGPSYEQYF.

There are a few counts of this clonotype. The chain has TRBV29-1 and TRBJ2-3; TRBD2 matches 7 bases. The germline CDR1 and CDR2 sequences are SQVTM and ANQGSEA. The CDR3 is 13 residues long. The trim removed 7 bases at V and 1 base at J, leaving 5 bases unmatched. CDR3 DNA sequence: TGCAGCGCCCGGGGGGACCGCACAGATACGCAGTATTTT. Translating it yields CSARGDRTDTQYF.

The chain carries TRBV2 and TRBJ1-1; D uncertain. This CDR3 has 9 residues. The V and J ends lost 7 bases and 3 bases respectively, with 0 bases between them. Germline V CDR1 and CDR2: SNHLY, FYNNEI. The CDR3 bases are TGTGCCAGCAACACTGAAGCTTTCTTT. Residues: CASNTEAFF.

This clonotype was counted between two and nine times. The J gene is TRBJ2-3, the V gene TRBV7-2; 8 bases map to TRBD1. Germline values: CDR1 SGHTA, CDR2 FQGNSA. The CDR3 length is 16 residues. V lost 3 bases and J lost 2; bases outside the gene matches: 7. The CDR3 protein is CASSLRTGTYTDTQYF. The CDR3 nucleotides read TGTGCCAGCAGCTTGAGGACAGGGACTTACACAGATACGCAGTATTTT.